The 10 T cell receptor beta chains below come from one sample, sequenced in a study of cytomegalovirus exposure and HLA in healthy donors. Vbeta (60) and Jbeta (13) primers were used in the PCR. Clones were read by immunoSEQ multiplex PCR, and TCRdb kept only the in-frame ones, dropping some. This sample has roughly 200,000 clones; around 77% occur once, and the top ten carry under 3%. The sequencing sample was made of PBMCs. The receptors come from a woman aged 25-40 years in good health and CMV-seronegative.

Points on this clone: The sample contains more than one DNA sequence encoding this CDR3. The rearrangement joins TRBV4-2 to TRBJ1-5; D gene uncertain. Germline V gene lookup returns CDR1 LGHNA and CDR2 YNFKEQ. This CDR3 comprises 16 residues. Trimming removed 0 bases from V and 0 bases from J, with 9 bases in between. The DNA of the CDR3 is TGTGCCAGCAGCCAAGAGAGAACTTATAGCAATCAGCCCCAGCATTTT. It encodes CASSQERTYSNQPQHF.

The rearrangement links TRBV7-8 to TRBJ2-7; D may be TRBD1 (6 bases). V dropped 2 bases and J dropped 12 bases, with 17 bases sitting between them. The CDR3 is 13 amino acids. From germline, CDR1 is SGHVS and CDR2 FQNEAQ. For the CDR3, the DNA is TGTGCCAGCAGCTTATTTCCAGGGGACCCTACGTACTTC. Translation gives CASSLFPGDPTYF.

This chain joins TRBV5-1 and TRBJ1-2; 9 bases fit TRBD1. There are 15 residues in the CDR3. Germline values: CDR1 SGHRS, CDR2 YFSETQ. After removal of 4 bases from V and 5 bases from J, the junction contained 9 bases not matched to a gene. CDR3 bases: TGCGCCAGCAGCCCGGGAGGACAGGGGATTTATGGCTACACCTTC. Protein sequence: CASSPGGQGIYGYTF.

This clone showed up just a few times. V and J are TRBV6-1 and TRBJ1-4, with D unresolved. The CDR3 consists of 15 residues. Per the germline V gene, CDR1 is MNHNS and CDR2 is SASEGT. Trimming left V 0 bases short and J 5 bases short, with 10 bases between. DNA for the CDR3: TGTGCCAGCAGTGAAGCCGTGGGAGGGAATGAAAAACTGTTTTTT. It codes for CASSEAVGGNEKLFF.

This clone was found once. This chain links TRBV5-4 with TRBJ1-1; D call uncertain. Germline values: CDR1 SGHNT, CDR2 YYREEE (reference sequence). The CDR3 loop spans 15 amino acids. Trimming shortened V by 9 bases and J by 0 bases, and 18 bases separated the two germline ends. This CDR3 reads CATSRLQRVNTEAFF. The CDR3 DNA is TGTGCCACTTCCCGACTACAGCGAGTGAACACTGAAGCTTTCTTT.

The chain carries TRBV5-3 and TRBJ1-2, with 7 bases fitting TRBD1. TRBV5-3 qualifies as an ORF whose function is uncertain. The CDR3 covers 16 residues. Trimming took 4 bases from V and 7 from J; bases not matched to a gene: 16. CDR3 sequence: CARSPVYPGQMAGYTF. CDR3 coding DNA: TGTGCCAGAAGCCCGGTTTACCCGGGACAGATGGCTGGCTACACCTTC.

This clone was recorded only once. This clone may be a read error of a much larger clone one base away. At the DNA level, this CDR3 is encoded by other sequences in the same sample as well. J is TRBJ1-1 and V is TRBV7-9, with TRBD1 as a possible D gene (5 bases). Trimming removed 5 bases from V and 2 bases from J, with 9 bases in between. This CDR3 is built from 13 residues. Germline-derived CDR1 and CDR2 are SEHNR and FQNEAQ (reference sequence). The CDR3 coding sequence is TGTGCCAGCAGCCAAGACAGTAACACTGAAGCTTTCTTT. Its protein product is CASSQDSNTEAFF.

This clone occurred a few times. The V gene is TRBV7-9, the J gene TRBJ1-4; 7 bases align to TRBD1. There are 19 residues in the CDR3. Looked up from germline, CDR1 is SEHNR and CDR2 is FQNEAQ (reference sequence). V shed 4 bases, J shed 6 bases, and the junction held 20 bases outside the gene matches. The CDR3, as DNA: TGTGCCAGCAGCTCCGACGAAGACAGGGTTAATGGCGGACATGAAAAACTGTTTTTT. It specifies CASSSDEDRVNGGHEKLFF.

The V call is TRBV7-8, the J call TRBJ1-2, with D unresolved. Germline assignment: CDR1 SGHVS and CDR2 FQNEAQ. V was trimmed by 4 bases and J by 2 bases, leaving 5 bases between them. This CDR3 comprises 12 residues. CDR3 amino acids: CASSSGNYGYTF. In nucleotides, the CDR3 is TGTGCCAGCAGCTCAGGAAACTATGGCTACACCTTC.

For this clone: Other nucleotide sequences in the sample specify the same CDR3. The chain has TRBV28 and TRBJ2-7; TRBD2 matches at 10 bases. The trim removed 6 bases at V and 3 bases at J, leaving 8 bases unmatched. CDR1 and CDR2 (germline): MDHEN, SYDVKM. CDR3 length: 15 residues. This CDR3 reads CASSPSGRAHYEQYF. As DNA, the CDR3 is TGTGCCAGCAGCCCGAGCGGGAGGGCCCACTACGAGCAGTACTTC.